Here is one T cell receptor beta chain with its context. This clonotype was recorded at least ten times. It has no known antigen specificity. No clone much larger than this one lies a single base away; base qualities are absent. The junction shows trimming of 0 bases on V and 2 bases on J, plus 9 bases between the germline ends. Via the germline V gene, CDR1 is SGDLS and CDR2 YYNGEE. Including cysteine and phenylalanine, the CDR3 has 14 amino acids. Only the CDR3 portion is preserved as DNA: 42 bases, with reading frame beginning at the first base. The data derive from a study of blood T cells in healthy people across ages (dated by TCRdb to about 2015). Context from the whole study: Template switching captured roughly one uniquely barcoded TCR beta cDNA molecule per two T cells in model experiments. Donors of different ages were randomly distributed across sequencing lanes to avoid experimental bias. Age-related changes in TCR beta repertoire diversity were measured in the study by deep sequencing normalized with unique cDNA molecular identifiers. The study analyzed two additional independent replicas of 1 million unique cDNA reads from the same blood draw for two donors, one aged 18 to 30 and one aged 80 or older. The donors were divided into four age groups: young (average approximately 16 years), middle-aged (almost 40), aged (about 60) and long-lived (approximately 74). The full study reports these points: As age increased, observed TCR beta diversity per million T cells dropped in a roughly linear way, and a significant reduction was already evident by age about 40. Because donor CMV infection status was unknown, age-related changes in expanded clonotypes were potentially confounded. Conclusive comparison of naive and antigen-experienced compartments was prevented by the profiling of bulk unsorted PBMCs. The long-lived group showed more naive CD4+ T cells, fewer expanded clones and increased TCR diversity than the aged group, suggesting age selection. There was a strong correlation between observed TCR beta diversity and the percentage of naive T cells measured by flow cytometry. Estimates of total diversity based on one million sequenced T cells were regarded as lower bounds and as underestimates.

The library was prepared using 5' RACE. Sequencer: Illumina HiSeq 2500. A second PCR of about 7 to 12 cycles was performed with a sample-barcoded 5' primer and a J-beta primer mix. Each TCR beta cDNA molecule received a unique molecular identifier from a template-switch 5' adaptor carrying 12 random nucleotides. Each sample yielded at least 3 million CDR3-containing paired-end reads. All of the RNA was converted into first-strand cDNA using the Mint cDNA synthesis kit, with a TRBC-specific oligonucleotide serving as the primer. After uracil-DNA glycosylase treatment, a first 18-cycle PCR used universal primers M1SS and BC2_uni_R on all cDNA. Processing in the source paper ran as follows. Each sample was normalized by randomly selecting 1 million high-quality reads, each carrying a distinct molecular identifier. Reads sharing molecular identifiers were discarded rather than binned into consensus sequences. MiTCR, with a Q25 quality threshold and the strictest error-elimination algorithm, was used for CDR3 identification, clonotype clustering and error correction. A nonparametric unseen species model using Euler transformation provided a lower-bound estimate of total TCR beta diversity. TCRdb reprocessing: public reads trimmed at Q25 with fastp, clones called with MiXCR, in-frame beta chains kept. Rows merge per CDR3 protein into single entries with the most common DNA and genes. For this entry, the V and J calls and clone size follow TCRdb and not the study's own pipeline. This sample lists approximately 680,000 distinct CDR3 sequences; about a third were detected once. Over 15% of the sample is held by the ten biggest clonotypes.

Donors were under 40 systemically healthy Caucasian individuals from Russia aged roughly 6 to 95 years. About 10 milliliters of peripheral blood were collected from each donor into EDTA-treated Vacutainer tubes. Ficoll-Paque density-gradient centrifugation was used to isolate PBMCs, with at least 6.5 million per sample. Total RNA was extracted from PBMCs with Trizol reagent, with at least 6 micrograms obtained per sample. For every donor, an aliquot of PBMCs went through flow cytometry to measure the percentages of naive CD45RAhigh/CD27high T cells. Specimen: blood. The TCR originated in a woman at least 80 years old in good health. Donor details come from another sample of the same person, matched by shared clones. This receptor chain uses TRBV9 and TRBJ2-7; TRBD1 is possibly the D segment (6 matching bases). The DNA is TGTGCCAGCAGCGTAGCTTGGACAGCCTACGAGCAGTACTTC. Translation gives CASSVAWTAYEQYF.